This T cell receptor (beta chain) came from a study of blood T cell repertoires in COVID-19. The CDR3 has 13 amino acids. Trimming removed 0 bases at V and 14 bases at J, with 12 bases between. The germline V gene has CDR1 KGHDR and CDR2 SFDVKD. Assay used: immunoSEQ multiplex PCR; TCRdb lists only in-frame clones, some missing. The profile shows more than 25,000 clones, around 90% of them singletons. Sequencing was done on a sample of peripheral blood. J is TRBJ1-4 and V is TRBV24-1, with a tentative D call TRBD1 (6 bases). This TCR was recovered from a middle-aged woman with active or convalescent COVID-19. The CDR3 is CATSDLFSGHLFF. DNA of the CDR3: TGTGCCACCAGTGATTTGTTCTCGGGACACCTGTTTTTT.